A selection of T cell receptor beta chains follows, all from one sample in a study of T cells in Graves' hyperthyroidism and ophthalmopathy. TCRdb used MiXCR to reprocess the multiplex PCR reads, holding one entry per CDR3 protein. This table has just under 750,000 distinct CDR3 sequences, 35% appearing once. Sequences were obtained from blood. Receptor source: a woman aged 40 to 50 with Graves' hyperthyroidism. Both conserved end residues are part of each CDR3. A D gene is named only where the DNA matches it firmly. Not all rows give a size; the values are once, few, many and, for expanded clones, a class.

>TRBJ2-7|.|.|TRBV20-1
TGCAGTGCCGGCGGTTCCAGGGACCTATACGAGCAGTACTTC
CSAGGSRDLYEQYF
>TRBJ2-7|many|TRBD1|TRBV4-3
TGCGCCAGCAGCCAAGGGACAGGGACCTACGAGCAGTACTTC
CASSQGTGTYEQYF
>TRBJ1-1|.|.|TRBV12-3/TRBV12-4
TGTGCCAGCACCTCCGGGGGTCCTTATTTTCCTGAAGCTTTCTTT
CASTSGGPYFPEAFF
>TRBJ1-4|few|.|TRBV7-9
TGTGCCAGCGCCATCGCTAATGAAAAACTGTTTTTT
CASAIANEKLFF
>TRBJ1-2|few|.|TRBV4-3
TGCGCCAGCAGCCAAGATCTCACTTTTAACTATGGCTACACCTTC
CASSQDLTFNYGYTF
>TRBJ1-2|.|.|TRBV5-1
TGCGCCAGCAGCGGGGACGGTTTCGGCGTCGGTGGCTACACCTTC
CASSGDGFGVGGYTF
>TRBJ1-1|many|.|TRBV29-1
TGCAGCGTTGAGCCCAGGCTGGTTTGGACTGAAGCTTTCTTT
CSVEPRLVWTEAFF
>TRBJ2-5|.|TRBD1|TRBV6-2/TRBV6-3
TGTGCCAGCAACCAACAGGGGCCTGAGACCCAGTACTTC
CASNQQGPETQYF
>TRBJ1-3|.|.|TRBV20-1
TGCAGTGCTAGCTCGCGGGACACAATCCTATCCACCCGAAACACCATATATTTT
CSASSRDTILSTRNTIYF
>TRBJ1-1|many|.|TRBV5-8
TGTGCCAGCAGCCCGCCTGTGGTCGAGAACACTGAAGCTTTCTTT
CASSPPVVENTEAFF
>TRBJ1-5|.|TRBD1|TRBV20-1
TGCAGTGCTCCGGGACAGGGAAACGGTCAGCCCCAGCATTTT
CSAPGQGNGQPQHF
>TRBJ2-5|.|TRBD2|TRBV29-1
TGCAGCGGGTCGGGCGGGAGCTTGCGGGAGACCCAGTACTTC
CSGSGGSLRETQYF
>TRBJ1-2|many|.|TRBV10-3
TGTGCCATCAGCTCGACAGGTCCGACCTATGGCTACACCTTC
CAISSTGPTYGYTF
>TRBJ1-2|.|.|TRBV7-2
TGTGCCAGCAGAAGACTAGCGGGGGCCGACTATGGCTACACCTTC
CASRRLAGADYGYTF
>TRBJ1-1|few|TRBD1|TRBV2
TGTGCCAGCAGTTTAGGCACAGGGGGCGGGTTGAACACTGAAGCTTTCTTT
CASSLGTGGGLNTEAFF
>TRBJ1-5|many|.|TRBV6-2/TRBV6-3
TGTGCCAGCAGTTGGGGAACAGCGTATAGCAATCAGCCCCAGCATTTT
CASSWGTAYSNQPQHF
>TRBJ2-7|many|.|TRBV29-1
TGCAGCGTTGACGGGGACTCAACCTACGAGCAGTACTTC
CSVDGDSTYEQYF
>TRBJ1-1|many|.|TRBV2
TGTGCCAGCAGTGATCGTCGGCTCGCAAGTTGGAACACTGAAGCTTTCTTT
CASSDRRLASWNTEAFF
>TRBJ2-7|.|.|TRBV19
TGTGCCAGTAGTATGAAGGTCGACAGAACCTACGAGCAGTACTTC
CASSMKVDRTYEQYF
>TRBJ1-1|many|.|TRBV14
TGTGCCAGCAGCCAGACCAGGGGAACTGAAGCTTTCTTT
CASSQTRGTEAFF
>TRBJ2-7|.|.|TRBV20-1
TGCAGTGTCTACCCCCCGGGGGCCTACGAGCAGTACTTC
CSVYPPGAYEQYF
>TRBJ2-5|.|TRBD2|TRBV20-1
TGCAGTGCGGAACTAGCGGGGAAAGAGACCCAGTACTTC
CSAELAGKETQYF
>TRBJ2-5|many|TRBD2|TRBV20-1
TGCAGTGCTGAGACTAGCCGGAGGTCGGAGACCCAGTACTTC
CSAETSRRSETQYF
>TRBJ2-7|once|TRBD2|TRBV29-1
TGCAGTGCTAGAGAGACGGGACTAGCGGGAGGGAGGTTCTACGAGCAGTACTTC
CSARETGLAGGRFYEQYF
>TRBJ1-2|.|.|TRBV6-6
TGTGCCATAAAAGAAGAGGGGTTGGAGTTGGACTATGGCTACACCTTC
CAIKEEGLELDYGYTF